A selection of T cell receptor beta chains follows, all from one sample in a study of T cell responses to AZD1222 COVID-19 vaccine. Using immunoSEQ multiplex PCR, the repertoire was profiled, and TCRdb retains in-frame clones only, with some absent. The sample shows some 150,000 clones, about 81% of them seen only once. Sequences were derived from peripheral blood, sampled on day 0 of MenACWY control vaccination. Every receptor here comes from an adult in good health. Each CDR3 is given with its conserved first and last residue. Each record gives: D gene, V gene, clone size, J gene, CDR3 DNA, CDR3 protein. D genes are given only for firm matches. Expanded clones get a size class; other rows say once, few or many, or leave the size out.

D gene: .
V gene: TRBV4-1
clone size: .
J gene: TRBJ2-6
CDR3 DNA: TGCGCCAGCAGCCAAGTTCTGAGCTCTGGGGCCAACGTCCTGACTTTC
CDR3 protein: CASSQVLSSGANVLTF

D gene: .
V gene: TRBV12-3/TRBV12-4
clone size: .
J gene: TRBJ1-5
CDR3 DNA: TGTGCCAGCAGTTTCAATAGGCAGCCCCAGCATTTT
CDR3 protein: CASSFNRQPQHF

D gene: .
V gene: TRBV7-3
clone size: .
J gene: TRBJ1-1
CDR3 DNA: TGTGCCAGCAGTTTACAGGAATTTGGCGAAGCTTTCTTT
CDR3 protein: CASSLQEFGEAFF

D gene: .
V gene: TRBV15
clone size: .
J gene: TRBJ1-2
CDR3 DNA: TGTGCCACCAGCAGAGAGAAATTTGTGGGCTACACCTTC
CDR3 protein: CATSREKFVGYTF

D gene: TRBD1
V gene: TRBV27
clone size: .
J gene: TRBJ2-3
CDR3 DNA: TGTGCCAGCAGTCAGGACAGGGGTGGGTTAGATACGCAGTATTTT
CDR3 protein: CASSQDRGGLDTQYF

D gene: .
V gene: TRBV12-3/TRBV12-4
clone size: .
J gene: TRBJ2-3
CDR3 DNA: TGTGCCAGCAGTTCGGGGTCGGATACGCAGTATTTT
CDR3 protein: CASSSGSDTQYF

D gene: .
V gene: TRBV9
clone size: .
J gene: TRBJ1-5
CDR3 DNA: TGTGCCAGCAGCTCCCCCGGGCACAATCAGCCCCAGCATTTT
CDR3 protein: CASSSPGHNQPQHF

D gene: .
V gene: TRBV7-8
clone size: .
J gene: TRBJ1-5
CDR3 DNA: TGTGCCAGCAGCTTAAGGTTGGGGCGAACCCAGCCCCAGCATTTT
CDR3 protein: CASSLRLGRTQPQHF

D gene: TRBD1
V gene: TRBV24-1
clone size: .
J gene: TRBJ2-3
CDR3 DNA: TGTGCCACCAGTGATTCTTTACAGGGGTTCACAGATACGCAGTATTTT
CDR3 protein: CATSDSLQGFTDTQYF

D gene: .
V gene: TRBV7-8
clone size: once
J gene: TRBJ2-2
CDR3 DNA: TGTGCCAGCAGCTACAAATCCGGGGAGCTGTTTTTT
CDR3 protein: CASSYKSGELFF

D gene: TRBD1
V gene: TRBV18
clone size: few
J gene: TRBJ1-2
CDR3 DNA: TGTGCCAGCTCACCAAAGGGGGCAGGAAACTATGGCTACACCTTC
CDR3 protein: CASSPKGAGNYGYTF

D gene: TRBD1
V gene: TRBV7-8
clone size: once
J gene: TRBJ2-7
CDR3 DNA: TGTGCCAGCAGCCGACAGGGGGCCTACGAGCAGTACTTC
CDR3 protein: CASSRQGAYEQYF

D gene: .
V gene: TRBV30
clone size: .
J gene: TRBJ2-5
CDR3 DNA: TGTGCTCTCGGTCGCCGGGAAGGGTACGAGACCCAGTACTTC
CDR3 protein: CALGRREGYETQYF

D gene: .
V gene: TRBV6-5
clone size: .
J gene: TRBJ1-4
CDR3 DNA: TGTGCCAGCAGTAAGTGGGACGGGAATGAAAAACTGTTTTTT
CDR3 protein: CASSKWDGNEKLFF

D gene: .
V gene: TRBV2
clone size: few
J gene: TRBJ2-1
CDR3 DNA: TGTGCCAGCAGTGAAGCGGGGGGGGCCACATCCTACAATGAGCAGTTCTTC
CDR3 protein: CASSEAGGATSYNEQFF

D gene: TRBD1
V gene: TRBV28
clone size: .
J gene: TRBJ1-2
CDR3 DNA: TGTGCCAGCAGTTACCGAGACAGGGAGGGCGGCTACACCTTC
CDR3 protein: CASSYRDREGGYTF

D gene: .
V gene: TRBV11-2
clone size: .
J gene: TRBJ2-3
CDR3 DNA: TGTGCCAGCAGCTCTGGGTCCCTGAGCACAGATACGCAGTATTTT
CDR3 protein: CASSSGSLSTDTQYF

D gene: .
V gene: TRBV7-3
clone size: .
J gene: TRBJ1-5
CDR3 DNA: TGTGCCAGCAGCTTAAGGCCGACAGATAGCAATCAGCCCCAGCATTTT
CDR3 protein: CASSLRPTDSNQPQHF

D gene: .
V gene: TRBV5-1
clone size: .
J gene: TRBJ1-4
CDR3 DNA: TGCGCCAGCAGCTTCACAGGGTTGGGTGAAAAACTGTTTTTT
CDR3 protein: CASSFTGLGEKLFF

D gene: TRBD1
V gene: TRBV27
clone size: .
J gene: TRBJ2-2
CDR3 DNA: TGTGCCAGCAGTCTCGACAGGGCTACCGGGGAGCTGTTTTTT
CDR3 protein: CASSLDRATGELFF

D gene: .
V gene: TRBV21-1
clone size: .
J gene: TRBJ1-6
CDR3 DNA: TGTGCCAGCAGCGCGGGGACAGGGGAAGGTTCACCCCTCCACTTT
CDR3 protein: CASSAGTGEGSPLHF

D gene: .
V gene: TRBV6-5
clone size: .
J gene: TRBJ2-5
CDR3 DNA: TGTGCCAGCAGTTACTCGCCAGTCCAAGAGACCCAGTACTTC
CDR3 protein: CASSYSPVQETQYF

D gene: TRBD1
V gene: TRBV7-9
clone size: .
J gene: TRBJ1-6
CDR3 DNA: TGTGCCAGCAGCTTAGATTCAGGGGGCACGTCACCCCTCCACTTT
CDR3 protein: CASSLDSGGTSPLHF

D gene: TRBD1
V gene: TRBV19
clone size: .
J gene: TRBJ2-2
CDR3 DNA: TGTGCCAGTAGTATCGGGACAGGGAACACCGGGGAGCTGTTTTTT
CDR3 protein: CASSIGTGNTGELFF

D gene: .
V gene: TRBV18
clone size: .
J gene: TRBJ2-5
CDR3 DNA: TGTGCCAGCTCTTCCCAGGCCGGTCGCCAAGAGACCCAGTACTTC
CDR3 protein: CASSSQAGRQETQYF

D gene: .
V gene: TRBV5-1
clone size: .
J gene: TRBJ2-1
CDR3 DNA: TGCGCCAGCAGCTTGAATGCAGGAACTAATGAGCAGTTCTTC
CDR3 protein: CASSLNAGTNEQFF

D gene: .
V gene: TRBV11-2
clone size: .
J gene: TRBJ1-3
CDR3 DNA: TGTGCCAGCAGCAGCCAGGGAGCTGGAAACACCATATATTTT
CDR3 protein: CASSSQGAGNTIYF

D gene: .
V gene: TRBV6-4
clone size: .
J gene: TRBJ1-2
CDR3 DNA: TGTGCCAGCAGAAACTCCAGGGGAGGCTACACCTTC
CDR3 protein: CASRNSRGGYTF

D gene: .
V gene: TRBV7-8
clone size: once
J gene: TRBJ1-5
CDR3 DNA: TGTGCCAGCAGCAGAGACAGAGACAATCAGCCCCAGCATTTT
CDR3 protein: CASSRDRDNQPQHF

D gene: .
V gene: TRBV28
clone size: .
J gene: TRBJ2-5
CDR3 DNA: TGTGCCAGCAGTTCGCTCGCGGCCCGTAGAAAGGGAGAGACCCAGTACTTC
CDR3 protein: CASSSLAARRKGETQYF

D gene: TRBD1
V gene: TRBV29-1
clone size: .
J gene: TRBJ1-1
CDR3 DNA: TGCAGCGCGAGACAGGGGGTGGTGAACACTGAAGCTTTCTTT
CDR3 protein: CSARQGVVNTEAFF

D gene: .
V gene: TRBV15
clone size: .
J gene: TRBJ2-3
CDR3 DNA: TGTGCCACCAGCAGAGATCCTTACGGGGAGGCAGATACGCAGTATTTT
CDR3 protein: CATSRDPYGEADTQYF

D gene: TRBD1
V gene: TRBV10-1
clone size: .
J gene: TRBJ2-7
CDR3 DNA: TGCGCCAGCAGTAGGGACAGGGGGCTTCGGGAGCAGTACTTC
CDR3 protein: CASSRDRGLREQYF

D gene: .
V gene: TRBV4-1
clone size: .
J gene: TRBJ2-7
CDR3 DNA: TGCGCCAGCAGCCTGGCTAAAGCGAGCTCCTACGAGCAGTACTTC
CDR3 protein: CASSLAKASSYEQYF

D gene: .
V gene: TRBV29-1
clone size: .
J gene: TRBJ1-1
CDR3 DNA: TGCAGCGTCTTGGACACACCGGGCACTGAAGCTTTCTTT
CDR3 protein: CSVLDTPGTEAFF

D gene: TRBD1
V gene: TRBV6-5
clone size: .
J gene: TRBJ1-5
CDR3 DNA: TGTGCCAGCAGCATCGGGACAGGGAATCAGCCCCAGCATTTT
CDR3 protein: CASSIGTGNQPQHF

D gene: .
V gene: TRBV29-1
clone size: once
J gene: TRBJ2-5
CDR3 DNA: TGCAGCATCTACGGCAACCAAGAGACCCAGTACTTC
CDR3 protein: CSIYGNQETQYF

D gene: .
V gene: TRBV5-5
clone size: .
J gene: TRBJ1-2
CDR3 DNA: TGTGCCAGCAGATTAACAGAAAGCTATGGCTACACCTTC
CDR3 protein: CASRLTESYGYTF

D gene: TRBD2
V gene: TRBV10-2
clone size: .
J gene: TRBJ2-3
CDR3 DNA: TGCGCCAGCCTCGAAGGACTAGCGGGGGAATCGGATACGCAGTATTTT
CDR3 protein: CASLEGLAGESDTQYF

D gene: TRBD2
V gene: TRBV4-1
clone size: .
J gene: TRBJ2-1
CDR3 DNA: TGCGCCAGCAGCCGCCTTCGTCCTAGCGGGGGGGCGGCAATCTACAATGAGCAGTTCTTC
CDR3 protein: CASSRLRPSGGAAIYNEQFF

D gene: .
V gene: TRBV19
clone size: .
J gene: TRBJ1-1
CDR3 DNA: TGTGCCAGTACTCCCGACCCTGCGGGCACTGAAGCTTTCTTT
CDR3 protein: CASTPDPAGTEAFF

D gene: TRBD1
V gene: TRBV14
clone size: .
J gene: TRBJ2-1
CDR3 DNA: TGTGCCAGCAGCCAAGAACAGGGGAGCTCCTACAATGAGCAGTTCTTC
CDR3 protein: CASSQEQGSSYNEQFF

D gene: TRBD1
V gene: TRBV6-5
clone size: .
J gene: TRBJ1-2
CDR3 DNA: TGTGCCAGCAGACGGGACAGCTACTATGGCTACACCTTC
CDR3 protein: CASRRDSYYGYTF

D gene: TRBD1
V gene: TRBV28
clone size: few
J gene: TRBJ1-6
CDR3 DNA: TGTGCCAGCAGTGTATACCGGACAGGGATGAATTCACCCCTCCACTTT
CDR3 protein: CASSVYRTGMNSPLHF

D gene: .
V gene: TRBV6-6
clone size: .
J gene: TRBJ1-1
CDR3 DNA: TGTGCCAGCAGTTATGCGGGGGGAGGCACTGAAGCTTTCTTT
CDR3 protein: CASSYAGGGTEAFF

D gene: .
V gene: TRBV7-9
clone size: .
J gene: TRBJ2-1
CDR3 DNA: TGTGCCAGCAGCGGCTCCCTAGGGGGGGAGCAGTTCTTC
CDR3 protein: CASSGSLGGEQFF

D gene: TRBD2
V gene: TRBV7-3
clone size: .
J gene: TRBJ2-2
CDR3 DNA: TGTGCCAGCAGCCCCCGACTAGCGGGGGGGCCGGACACCGGGGAGCTGTTTTTT
CDR3 protein: CASSPRLAGGPDTGELFF

D gene: TRBD1
V gene: TRBV6-1
clone size: .
J gene: TRBJ1-1
CDR3 DNA: TGTGCCAGCAGTGAGGCCAGGGGGAATCGGAACACTGAAGCTTTCTTT
CDR3 protein: CASSEARGNRNTEAFF

D gene: .
V gene: TRBV6-5
clone size: .
J gene: TRBJ2-5
CDR3 DNA: TGTGCCAGCAGTTACTCCAGCGCGCAAGAGACCCAGTACTTC
CDR3 protein: CASSYSSAQETQYF

D gene: .
V gene: TRBV6-5
clone size: .
J gene: TRBJ2-3
CDR3 DNA: TGTGCCAGCAGCGGGACACATAGCACAGGTACGCAGTATTTT
CDR3 protein: CASSGTHSTGTQYF

D gene: .
V gene: TRBV7-2
clone size: .
J gene: TRBJ1-6
CDR3 DNA: TGTGCCAGCAGCTTAGCGGCCCAGAATTCACCCCTCCACTTT
CDR3 protein: CASSLAAQNSPLHF

D gene: .
V gene: TRBV2
clone size: .
J gene: TRBJ2-7
CDR3 DNA: TGTGCCAGCAGTGAAGGGACATCCTACGAGCAGTACTTC
CDR3 protein: CASSEGTSYEQYF

D gene: TRBD2
V gene: TRBV3-1/TRBV3-2
clone size: .
J gene: TRBJ2-1
CDR3 DNA: TGTGCCAGCAGCCACCCCAGCCGGGGGGGCGCCAATGAGCAGTTCTTC
CDR3 protein: CASSHPSRGGANEQFF

D gene: .
V gene: TRBV10-1
clone size: .
J gene: TRBJ2-2
CDR3 DNA: TGCGCCAGCAGTGAGGGGCCGGGGGGCCGCACCGGGGAGCTGTTTTTT
CDR3 protein: CASSEGPGGRTGELFF

D gene: TRBD1
V gene: TRBV23-1
clone size: .
J gene: TRBJ1-1
CDR3 DNA: TGCGCCAGCAGTACAGGGGTTTTGGCTGAAGCTTTCTTT
CDR3 protein: CASSTGVLAEAFF